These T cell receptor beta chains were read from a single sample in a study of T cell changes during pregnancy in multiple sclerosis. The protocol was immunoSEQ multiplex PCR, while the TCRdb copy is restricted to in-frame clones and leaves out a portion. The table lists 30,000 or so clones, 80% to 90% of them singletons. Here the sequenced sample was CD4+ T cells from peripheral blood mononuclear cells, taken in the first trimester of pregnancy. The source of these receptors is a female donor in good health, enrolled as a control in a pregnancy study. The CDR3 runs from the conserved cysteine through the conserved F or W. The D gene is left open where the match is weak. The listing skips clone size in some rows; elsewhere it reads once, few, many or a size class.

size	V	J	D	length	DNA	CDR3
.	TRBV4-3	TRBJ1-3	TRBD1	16	TGCGCCAGCAGCCGGGACAGCGGACTCTCTGGAAACACCATATATTTT	CASSRDSGLSGNTIYF
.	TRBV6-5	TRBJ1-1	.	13	TGTGCCAGCAGTCCCCTAAGAGGGACTGAAGCTTTCTTT	CASSPLRGTEAFF
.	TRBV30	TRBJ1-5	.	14	TGTGCCTGGAGTTGGCGGACAGAGAATCAGCCCCAGCATTTT	CAWSWRTENQPQHF
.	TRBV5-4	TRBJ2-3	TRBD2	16	TGTGCCAGCAGCGTATCTAGCGGCGTTAGCACAGATACGCAGTATTTT	CASSVSSGVSTDTQYF
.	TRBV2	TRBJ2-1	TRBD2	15	TGTGCCAGCAGTGAAGAGGGACTAGGTGCTCATGAGCAGTTCTTC	CASSEEGLGAHEQFF
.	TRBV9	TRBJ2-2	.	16	TGTGCCAGCAGCGTAGTTGGCAGTCTCTTGACCGGGGAGCTGTTTTTT	CASSVVGSLLTGELFF
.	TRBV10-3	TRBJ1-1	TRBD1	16	TGTGCCATCAGTCCGGGACAGGGGGTAGTGAACACTGAAGCTTTCTTT	CAISPGQGVVNTEAFF
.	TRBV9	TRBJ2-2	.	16	TGTGCCAGCAGCGTAGCTACGGGTGGGAACACCGGGGAGCTGTTTTTT	CASSVATGGNTGELFF
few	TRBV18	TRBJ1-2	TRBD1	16	TGTGCCAGCTCACCCGGGACAGGGGAATGGGGTATTGGCTACACCTTC	CASSPGTGEWGIGYTF
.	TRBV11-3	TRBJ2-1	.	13	TGTGCCAGCAGCCCTAACACTAGAGATGAGCAGTTCTTC	CASSPNTRDEQFF
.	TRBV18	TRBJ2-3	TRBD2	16	TGTGCCAGCTCGCCCCAACCGGGGGGACTCACAGATACGCAGTATTTT	CASSPQPGGLTDTQYF
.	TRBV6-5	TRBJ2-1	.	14	TGTGCCAGCAGTTACTCGGGAGTCTACAATGAGCAGTTCTTC	CASSYSGVYNEQFF
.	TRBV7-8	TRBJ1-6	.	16	TGTGCCAGCAGCTTGCCGGCCATGGGGGGTAATTCACCCCTCCACTTT	CASSLPAMGGNSPLHF
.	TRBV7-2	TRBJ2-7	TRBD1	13	TGTGCCAGCAGCTTTGACAGGGGATACGAGCAGTACTTC	CASSFDRGYEQYF
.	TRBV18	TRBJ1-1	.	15	TGTGCCAGCTCACCACCACTGGGCGGGGGCACTGAAGCTTTCTTT	CASSPPLGGGTEAFF
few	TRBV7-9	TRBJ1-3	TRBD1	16	TGTGCCAGCAGCATTCAAATACAGGGGGGCGGAAACACCATATATTTT	CASSIQIQGGGNTIYF
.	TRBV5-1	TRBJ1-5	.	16	TGCGCCAGCAGCTTGTACGGGGGAAGTGACAATCAGCCCCAGCATTTT	CASSLYGGSDNQPQHF
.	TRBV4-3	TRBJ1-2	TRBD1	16	TGCGCCAGCAGCCAAGAGGTCGGGACAGCCTACTATGGCTACACCTTC	CASSQEVGTAYYGYTF
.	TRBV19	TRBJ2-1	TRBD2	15	TGTGCCAGTAGCCCTCGGGGGGGCCCCTACAATGAGCAGTTCTTC	CASSPRGGPYNEQFF
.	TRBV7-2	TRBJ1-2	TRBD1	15	TGTGCCAGCAGCTCGTACAGACAGGGTAGTCGGGGCTACACCTTC	CASSSYRQGSRGYTF
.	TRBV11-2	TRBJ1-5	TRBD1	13	TGTGCCAGCAGCCTAGACAGGGATCAGCCCCAGCATTTT	CASSLDRDQPQHF
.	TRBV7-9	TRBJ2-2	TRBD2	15	TGTGCCAGCAGCGCGGGGGGCGCGAACACCGGGGAGCTGTTTTTT	CASSAGGANTGELFF
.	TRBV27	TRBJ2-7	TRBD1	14	TGTGCCAGCACCTCCGGGACAGGGGGCTACGAGCAGTACTTC	CASTSGTGGYEQYF
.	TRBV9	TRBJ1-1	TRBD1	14	TGTGCCAGCAGCGCGGGACAGCGGACATTGGAAGCTTTCTTT	CASSAGQRTLEAFF
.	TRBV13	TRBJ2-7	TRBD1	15	TGTGCCAGCAGCCCCGGGACAGGTTATACCTACGAGCAGTACTTC	CASSPGTGYTYEQYF
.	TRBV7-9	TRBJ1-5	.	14	TGTGCCAGCAGTCTCTTAACGAGGGATCAGCCCCAGCATTTT	CASSLLTRDQPQHF
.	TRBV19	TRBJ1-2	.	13	TGTGCCAGTAGTATGGTTTCAGATTATGGCTACACCTTC	CASSMVSDYGYTF
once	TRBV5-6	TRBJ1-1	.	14	TGTGCCAGCAGCCCGTTGCAGTCGAACACTGAAGCTTTCTTT	CASSPLQSNTEAFF
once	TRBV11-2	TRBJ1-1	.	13	TGTGCCAGCAGCCCCGTAGAGTTGGCTGAAGCTTTCTTT	CASSPVELAEAFF
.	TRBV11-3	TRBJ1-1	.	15	TGTGCCAGCAGCCCCTCAGGACAGTCGAACACTGAAGCTTTCTTT	CASSPSGQSNTEAFF
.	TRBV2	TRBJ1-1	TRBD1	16	TGTGCCAGCAGTGGGCGGGACAGGGGTGATGGGACTGAAGCTTTCTTT	CASSGRDRGDGTEAFF
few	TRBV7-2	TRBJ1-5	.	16	TGTGCCAGCAGCTTAGGAGGTGGGTTTCGGCATCAGCCCCAGCATTTT	CASSLGGGFRHQPQHF
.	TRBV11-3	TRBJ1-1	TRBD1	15	TGTGCCAGCAGCATCTCCGGGACAGGGCCTGGTGAAGCTTTCTTT	CASSISGTGPGEAFF
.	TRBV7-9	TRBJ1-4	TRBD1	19	TGTGCCAGCAGCTTATATGGGTGGGGACAGGGCGTGGATGAGGAAAAACTGTTTTTT	CASSLYGWGQGVDEEKLFF
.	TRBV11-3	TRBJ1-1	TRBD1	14	TGTGCCAGCAGCCTATGGACAGGGGATACTGAAGCTTTCTTT	CASSLWTGDTEAFF
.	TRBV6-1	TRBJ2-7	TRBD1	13	TGTGCCAGCAGTGTCGACAGGGTGTCCGAGCAGTACTTC	CASSVDRVSEQYF
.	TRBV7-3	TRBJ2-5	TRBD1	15	TGTGCCAGCAGCCGAACCGGGACAGGGCAAGAGACCCAGTACTTC	CASSRTGTGQETQYF
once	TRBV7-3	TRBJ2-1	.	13	TGTGCCAGCAGCTTAGGGGCATTCAATGAGCAGTTCTTC	CASSLGAFNEQFF
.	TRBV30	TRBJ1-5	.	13	TGTGCCTGGAGTGTCCAGGGGAAGGTACCCCAGCATTTT	CAWSVQGKVPQHF
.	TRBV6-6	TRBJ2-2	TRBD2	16	TGTGCCAGCAGCCCAGCTAGCGGGGGGGCCACCGGGGAGCTGTTTTTT	CASSPASGGATGELFF
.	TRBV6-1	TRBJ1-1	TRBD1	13	TGTGCCAGCATTACCACAGGGGCCCCTGAAGCTTTCTTT	CASITTGAPEAFF
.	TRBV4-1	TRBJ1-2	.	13	TGCGCCAGCAGCCCGCGGGACGGCTATGGCTACACCTTC	CASSPRDGYGYTF
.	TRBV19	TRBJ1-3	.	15	TGTGCCAGTAGTATAGGACAGGCGGCTGGAAACACCATATATTTT	CASSIGQAAGNTIYF
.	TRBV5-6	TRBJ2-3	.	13	TGTGCCAGCAGCTTGGTAGGCACAGATACGCAGTATTTT	CASSLVGTDTQYF
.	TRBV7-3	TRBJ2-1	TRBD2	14	TGTGCCAGCAGCTTAAGTTCGACTAGCGGGGCCCAGTTCTTC	CASSLSSTSGAQFF
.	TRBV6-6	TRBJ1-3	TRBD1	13	TGTGCCAGCAGCCGACAGGGAGTAAACACCATATATTTT	CASSRQGVNTIYF
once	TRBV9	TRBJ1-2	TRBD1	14	TGTGCCAGCAGCGTAGGGACAGGGACCTATGGCTACACCTTC	CASSVGTGTYGYTF
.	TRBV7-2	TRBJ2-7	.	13	TGTGCCAGCAGCCTTCAGGGTACCCACGAGCAGTACTTC	CASSLQGTHEQYF